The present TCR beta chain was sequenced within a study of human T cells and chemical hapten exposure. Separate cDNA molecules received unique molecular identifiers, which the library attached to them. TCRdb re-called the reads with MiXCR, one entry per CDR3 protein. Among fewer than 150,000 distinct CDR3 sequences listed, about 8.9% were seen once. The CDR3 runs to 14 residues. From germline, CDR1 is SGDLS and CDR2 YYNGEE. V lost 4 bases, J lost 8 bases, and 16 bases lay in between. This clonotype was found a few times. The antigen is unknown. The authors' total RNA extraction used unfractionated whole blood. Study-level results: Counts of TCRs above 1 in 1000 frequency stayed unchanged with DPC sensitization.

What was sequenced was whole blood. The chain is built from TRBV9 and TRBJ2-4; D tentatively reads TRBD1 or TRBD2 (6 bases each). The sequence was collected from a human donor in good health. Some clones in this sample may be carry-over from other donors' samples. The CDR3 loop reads CASSSEGGVDIQYF. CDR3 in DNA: TGTGCCAGCAGCTCAGAGGGGGGCGTAGACATTCAGTACTTC.